This T cell receptor (beta chain) was sequenced during a study of T cells after yellow fever vaccination. Notes on the study in general: The CD4 and CD8 compartments had a small share of their clonotypes in common. Weaker overall was a secondary response that nonetheless peaked faster, on day 5 versus 15.

V lost 1 base, J lost 6 bases, and 9 bases stayed unmatched. This CDR3 region has 16 residues. Germline V gives CDR1 DFQATT, CDR2 SNEGSKA (reference sequence). This clonotype was counted a few times. Its antigen is undetermined. TCRdb analysed the 5' RACE reads with MiXCR anew, one entry per CDR3 protein. Altogether nearly 550,000 distinct CDR3 sequences are present, under 25% being singletons, with the ten largest covering roughly an eighth. The source of this sequence is a young man who received the YFV17D yellow fever vaccine. Sequencing was performed on PBMCs, taken 15 days after the yellow fever booster vaccination. V usage is TRBV20-1 and J usage is TRBJ2-4, with 10 bases lining up with TRBD2. CDR3 sequence: CSARALTSGYLNIQYF. CDR3 DNA sequence: TGCAGTGCTAGAGCCTTGACTAGCGGGTATCTAAACATTCAGTACTTC.